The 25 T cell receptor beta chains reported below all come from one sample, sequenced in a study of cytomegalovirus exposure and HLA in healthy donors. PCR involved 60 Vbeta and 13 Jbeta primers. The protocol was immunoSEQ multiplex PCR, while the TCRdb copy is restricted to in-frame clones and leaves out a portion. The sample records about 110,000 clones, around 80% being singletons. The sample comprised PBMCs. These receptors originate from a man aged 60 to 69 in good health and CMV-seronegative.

CDR3 in DNA: TGTGCCAGCAGAAGGACAGGGGCGTATAATTCACCCCTCCACTTT. Protein sequence: CASRRTGAYNSPLHF. The rearrangement joins TRBV6-1 to TRBJ1-6, with TRBD1 matching over 9 bases. This CDR3 comprises 15 residues. CDR1 is MNHNS, CDR2 SASEGT, per germline. V lost 6 bases, J lost 4 bases, and 4 bases stayed unmatched.

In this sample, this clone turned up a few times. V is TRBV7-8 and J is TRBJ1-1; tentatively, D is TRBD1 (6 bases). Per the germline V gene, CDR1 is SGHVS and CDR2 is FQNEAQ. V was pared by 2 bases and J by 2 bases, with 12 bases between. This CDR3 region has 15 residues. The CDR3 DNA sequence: TGTGCCAGCAGCTTAAGGGACACCACAAACACTGAAGCTTTCTTT. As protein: CASSLRDTTNTEAFF.

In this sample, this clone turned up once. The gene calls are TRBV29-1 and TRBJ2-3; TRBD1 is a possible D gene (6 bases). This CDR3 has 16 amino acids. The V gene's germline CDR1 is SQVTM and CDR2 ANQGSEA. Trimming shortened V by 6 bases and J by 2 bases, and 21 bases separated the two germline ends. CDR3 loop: CSVRRTAIPSTDTQYF. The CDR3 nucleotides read TGCAGCGTCCGCCGGACAGCGATTCCCTCCACAGATACGCAGTATTTT.

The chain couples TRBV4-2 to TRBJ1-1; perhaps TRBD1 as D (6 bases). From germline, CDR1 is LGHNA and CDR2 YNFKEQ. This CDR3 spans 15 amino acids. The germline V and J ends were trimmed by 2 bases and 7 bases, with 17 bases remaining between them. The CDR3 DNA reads TGTGCCAGCAGCCAACTGACAGGTGGTGGCAGTGAAGCTTTCTTT. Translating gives CASSQLTGGGSEAFF.

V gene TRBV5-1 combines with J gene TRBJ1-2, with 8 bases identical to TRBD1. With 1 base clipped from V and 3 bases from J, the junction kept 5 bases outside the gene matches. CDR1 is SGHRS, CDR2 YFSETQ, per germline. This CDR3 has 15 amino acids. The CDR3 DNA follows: TGCGCCAGCAGCTTGCAGGGGGCAGTGGACTATGGCTACACCTTC. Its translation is CASSLQGAVDYGYTF.

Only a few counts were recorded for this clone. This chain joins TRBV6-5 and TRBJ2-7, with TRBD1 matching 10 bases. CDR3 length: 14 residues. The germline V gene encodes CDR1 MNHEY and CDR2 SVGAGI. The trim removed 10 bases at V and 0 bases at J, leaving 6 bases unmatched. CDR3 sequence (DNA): TGTGCCACTTCCGGACAGGGGGTCTCCTACGAGCAGTACGTC. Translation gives CATSGQGVSYEQYV.

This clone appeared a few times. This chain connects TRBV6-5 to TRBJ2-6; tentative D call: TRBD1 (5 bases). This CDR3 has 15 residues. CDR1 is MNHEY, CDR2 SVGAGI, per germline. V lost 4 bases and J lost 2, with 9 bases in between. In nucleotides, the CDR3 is TGTGCCAGCAGTTCCCAGGGCGCTGGGGCCAACGTCCTGACTTTC. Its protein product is CASSSQGAGANVLTF.

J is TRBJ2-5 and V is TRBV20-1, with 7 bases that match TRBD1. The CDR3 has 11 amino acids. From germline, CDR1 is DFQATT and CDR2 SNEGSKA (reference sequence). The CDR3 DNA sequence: TGCACCGGACAGGACGGGGAGACCCAGTACTTC. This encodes CTGQDGETQYF.

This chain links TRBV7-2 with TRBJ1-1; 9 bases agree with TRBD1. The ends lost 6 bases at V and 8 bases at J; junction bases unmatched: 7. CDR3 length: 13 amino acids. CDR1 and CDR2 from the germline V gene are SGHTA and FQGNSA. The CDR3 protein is CASRPGTGPEAFF. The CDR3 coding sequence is TGTGCCAGCAGGCCCGGGACAGGGCCCGAAGCTTTCTTT.

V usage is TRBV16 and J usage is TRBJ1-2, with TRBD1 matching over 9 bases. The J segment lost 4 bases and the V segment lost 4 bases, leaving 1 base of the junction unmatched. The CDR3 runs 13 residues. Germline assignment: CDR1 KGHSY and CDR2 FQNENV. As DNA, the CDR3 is TGTGCCAGCAGCCGGGACAGGGTCTATGGCTACACCTTC. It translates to CASSRDRVYGYTF. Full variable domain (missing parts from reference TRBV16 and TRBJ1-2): GEEVAQTPKHLVRGEGQKAKLYCAPIKGHSYVFWYQQVLKNEFKFLISFQNENVFDETGMPKERFSAKCLPNSPCSLEIQATKLEDSAVYFCASSRDRVYGYTFGSGTRLTVV.

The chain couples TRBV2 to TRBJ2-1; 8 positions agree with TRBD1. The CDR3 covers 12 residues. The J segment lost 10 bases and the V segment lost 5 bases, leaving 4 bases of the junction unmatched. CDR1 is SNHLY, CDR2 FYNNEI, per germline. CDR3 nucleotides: TGTGCCAGCAGTCCACAGGGGGTAGAGCAGTTCTTC. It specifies CASSPQGVEQFF.

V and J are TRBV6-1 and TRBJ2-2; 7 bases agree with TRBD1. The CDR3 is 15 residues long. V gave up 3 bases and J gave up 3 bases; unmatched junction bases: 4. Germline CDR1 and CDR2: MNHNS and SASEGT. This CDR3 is CASSELGQDTGELFF. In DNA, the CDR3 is TGTGCCAGCAGTGAGCTCGGACAGGACACCGGGGAGCTGTTTTTT.

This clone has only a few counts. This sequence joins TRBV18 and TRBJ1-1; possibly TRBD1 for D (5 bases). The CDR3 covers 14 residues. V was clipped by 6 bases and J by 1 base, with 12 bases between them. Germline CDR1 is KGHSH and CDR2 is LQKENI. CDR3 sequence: CASSPRAGNTEAFF. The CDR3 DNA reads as TGTGCCAGCTCCCCCAGGGCTGGGAACACTGAAGCTTTCTTT.

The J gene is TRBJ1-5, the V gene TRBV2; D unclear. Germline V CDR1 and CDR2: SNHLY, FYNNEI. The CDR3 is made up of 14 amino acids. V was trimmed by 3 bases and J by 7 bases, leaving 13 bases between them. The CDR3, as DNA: TGTGCCAGCAGTGATCTCAACTCAAAACAGCCCCAGCATTTT. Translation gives CASSDLNSKQPQHF.

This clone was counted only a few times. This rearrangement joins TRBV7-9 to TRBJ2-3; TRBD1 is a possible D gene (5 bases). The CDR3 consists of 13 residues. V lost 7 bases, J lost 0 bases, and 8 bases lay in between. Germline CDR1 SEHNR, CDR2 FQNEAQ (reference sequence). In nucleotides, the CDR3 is TGTGCCAGCAAAGGACATAGCACAGATACGCAGTATTTT. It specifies CASKGHSTDTQYF.

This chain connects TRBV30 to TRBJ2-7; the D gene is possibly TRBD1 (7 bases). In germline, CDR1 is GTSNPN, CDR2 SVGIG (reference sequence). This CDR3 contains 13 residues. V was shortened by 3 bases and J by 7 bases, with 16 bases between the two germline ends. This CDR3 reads CAWSANRGGEQYF. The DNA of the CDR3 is TGTGCCTGGAGCGCCAACAGGGGAGGTGAGCAGTACTTC.

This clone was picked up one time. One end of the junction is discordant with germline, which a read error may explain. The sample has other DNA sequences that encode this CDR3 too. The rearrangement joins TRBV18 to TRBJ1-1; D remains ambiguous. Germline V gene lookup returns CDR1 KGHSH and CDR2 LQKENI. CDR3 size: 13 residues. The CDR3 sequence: CASSLDMNTEAFF. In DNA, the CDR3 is TGTGCTAGCTCACTAGACATGAACACTGAAGCTTTCTTT.

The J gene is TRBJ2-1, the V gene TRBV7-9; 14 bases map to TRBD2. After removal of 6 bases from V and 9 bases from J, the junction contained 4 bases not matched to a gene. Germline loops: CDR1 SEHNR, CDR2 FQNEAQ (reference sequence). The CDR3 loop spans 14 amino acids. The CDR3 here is CASRTSGGAIEQFF. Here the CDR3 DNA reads TGTGCCAGCAGGACTAGCGGGGGGGCGATTGAGCAGTTCTTC.

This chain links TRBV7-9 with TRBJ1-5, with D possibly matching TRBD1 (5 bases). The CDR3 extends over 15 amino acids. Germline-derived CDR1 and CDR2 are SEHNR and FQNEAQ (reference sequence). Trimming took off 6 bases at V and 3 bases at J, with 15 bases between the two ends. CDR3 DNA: TGTGCCAGCAGTTTAAAACAGGTGACCAATCAGCCCCAGCATTTT. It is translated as CASSLKQVTNQPQHF.

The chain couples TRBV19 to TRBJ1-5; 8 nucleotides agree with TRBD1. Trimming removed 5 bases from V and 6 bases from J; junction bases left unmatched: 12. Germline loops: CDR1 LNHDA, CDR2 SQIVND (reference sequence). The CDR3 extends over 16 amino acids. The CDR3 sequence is CASSALQGARGQPQHF. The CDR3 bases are TGTGCCAGTAGTGCCTTGCAGGGGGCTCGAGGTCAGCCCCAGCATTTT.

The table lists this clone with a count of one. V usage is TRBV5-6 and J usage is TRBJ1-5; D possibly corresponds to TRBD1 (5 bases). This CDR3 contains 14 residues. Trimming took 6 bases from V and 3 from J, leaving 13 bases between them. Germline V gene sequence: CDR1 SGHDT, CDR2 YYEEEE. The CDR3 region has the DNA TGTGCCAGCACTCTTGGGGGGATCAATCAGCCCCAGCATTTT. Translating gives CASTLGGINQPQHF. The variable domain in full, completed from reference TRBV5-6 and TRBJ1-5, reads DAGVTQSPTHLIKTRGQQVTLRCSPKSGHDTVSWYQQALGQGPQFIFQYYEEEERQRGNFPDRFSGHQFPNYSSELNVNALLLGDSALYLCASTLGGINQPQHFGDGTRLSIL.

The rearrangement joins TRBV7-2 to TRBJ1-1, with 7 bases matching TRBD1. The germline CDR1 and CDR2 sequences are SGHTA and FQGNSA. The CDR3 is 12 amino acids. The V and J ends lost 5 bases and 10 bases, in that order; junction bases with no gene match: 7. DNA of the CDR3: TGTGCCAGCAGCCCTCGACAGGGTGCAGCTTTCTTT. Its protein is CASSPRQGAAFF.

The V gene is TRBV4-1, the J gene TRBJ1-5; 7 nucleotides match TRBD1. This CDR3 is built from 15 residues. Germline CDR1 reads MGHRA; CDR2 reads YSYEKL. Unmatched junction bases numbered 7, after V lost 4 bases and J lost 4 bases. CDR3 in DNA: TGCGCCAGCAGCCGAACCGGGACAGAGAATCAGCCCCAGCATTTT. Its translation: CASSRTGTENQPQHF.

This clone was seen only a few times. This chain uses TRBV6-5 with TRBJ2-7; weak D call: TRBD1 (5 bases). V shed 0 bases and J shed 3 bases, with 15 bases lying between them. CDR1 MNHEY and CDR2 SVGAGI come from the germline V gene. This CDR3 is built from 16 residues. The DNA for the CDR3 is TGTGCCAGCAGTTACTCCAGGGTACCAAGAGTCTACGAGCAGTACTTC. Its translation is CASSYSRVPRVYEQYF.

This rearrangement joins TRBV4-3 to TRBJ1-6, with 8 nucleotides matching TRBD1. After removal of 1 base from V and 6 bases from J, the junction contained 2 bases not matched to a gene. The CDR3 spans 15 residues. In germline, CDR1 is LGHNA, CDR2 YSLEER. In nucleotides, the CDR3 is TGCGCCAGCAGCCAAGGGACAGGGAGTAATTCACCCCTCCACTTT. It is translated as CASSQGTGSNSPLHF.